This T cell receptor beta chain was profiled in a study of Graves' ophthalmopathy and Graves' hyperthyroidism. Moderate-to-severe activity, CAS ≥3, NOSPECS ≥4 and duration under 3 months were recorded for donors with ophthalmopathy. RNA transcripts were the source from which TCR beta CDR3 regions were amplified. First-round RT-PCR with HTBI primers preceded a second-round multiplex PCR. TCRdb re-called the multiplex PCR reads with MiXCR, one entry per CDR3 protein. The sample contains some 400,000 distinct CDR3 sequences, around 19% of which appear only once. Germline V gene lookup returns CDR1 SGHDN and CDR2 FVKESK. Trimming removed 3 bases at V and 5 bases at J, with 7 bases between. This CDR3 has 13 residues. The sample holds a few counts of this clonotype. No antigen is known for it. Findings of the study overall: Blood was where most expanded thyroid clonotypes above 0.001 frequency also turned up.

This chain joins TRBV14 and TRBJ2-2; D is uncertain. The sequence came from a woman in her late teens or twenties with Graves' ophthalmopathy. Sequencing was done on a sample of peripheral blood. The CDR3 DNA sequence: TGTGCCAGCAGCCACCAGACGACCGGGGAGCTGTTTTTT. Translation: CASSHQTTGELFF.